This T cell receptor beta chain was captured in a study of T cells in localized non-small cell lung cancer (dated by TCRdb to about 2020). The study in broad terms: T cell repertoires of 236 early-stage NSCLC patients were analyzed, with tumors being compared against uninvolved tumor-adjacent lungs. All 230 or so NSCLC patients in the cohort were treatment-naive and had localized lung tumors that were resected. The mean age of the NSCLC patients was under 70 years, with 130 or so men and approximately 100 women.

Worth noting for this clone: It has no known antigen specificity. There are no base qualities to consult, and no much larger clone falls within one base.

The CDR3 holds 16 amino acids from the cysteine to the phenylalanine. Only the CDR3 part of the read is kept: 48 bases, read in frame from the first base. As encoded in the germline V gene (reference sequence), CDR1 is LNHDA while CDR2 is SQIVND. Ends trimmed: V by 2 bases, J by 5 bases; bases unmatched to a gene: 5. Paper-wide results and their limitations: Because multi-region tumor sequencing was not done, intratumor heterogeneity could not be ruled out. A median of around 62 of the top 100 tumor clones turned up in the paired uninvolved adjacent lung, and approximately 30 of those clones also ranked among the top 100 of that same adjacent lung. Uninvolved tumor-adjacent lung showed the highest T cell clonality, higher than tumor, which suggests more focused antigenic responses in the uninvolved tumor-adjacent lung. Since the design was exploratory, TCR variables were selected using unadjusted p-values with no false-discovery rate correction. Longer overall survival was associated with higher blood T cell density, whereas shorter survival was associated with higher adjacent-lung clonality.

TCR beta CDR3 regions were sequenced from DNA using the immunoSEQ Assay. Per the authors' processing: T cell density was computed as TCR beta template counts normalized to usable DNA estimated by amplifying housekeeping genes. The preseqR package was used to estimate richness by extrapolating to 400,000 templates for PBMC samples and to 120,000 templates for tissue samples. Clonality was calculated as one minus Pielou's evenness. Tissue-enriched TCRs were identified by differential abundance testing using productive amino-acid clonotypes, minimum total count 5 and alpha 0.1. The Jaccard Index and the Morisita Overlap Index were used to quantify repertoire overlap between compartments. GLIPH grouped TCR beta CDR3s together with public tetramer-defined viral CDR3s, and a viral motif had to include at least three viral sequences and also show V-gene enrichment. TCRdb stores this immuneACCESS table with in-frame sequences only. Part of the clones is absent; in the studies checked, under half of the shortfall reflects unresolved V genes, and no reason is known for the rest. The DNA was the basis for D and trimming; V, J and clone size are from that table. A total of some 49,000 clones appear in this sample, about 76% of them only once. 15% to 20% of the sample comes from the top ten.

At diagnosis, tumor, uninvolved tumor-adjacent lung and peripheral blood were collected and then preserved as a mix of FFPE and fresh-frozen material. For TCR repertoire profiling, blood samples were analyzed as peripheral blood mononuclear cells. This sequence was found in a man aged 35-69 years with stage III lung adenocarcinoma. The V gene is TRBV19 and the J gene is TRBJ2-2, with TRBD1 matching 10 junction bases. This material consisted of peripheral blood mononuclear cells, taken before any cancer treatment. CDR3 loop: CASSIYAGQGTGELFF. The bases read TGTGCCAGTAGTATATACGCGGGACAGGGGACCGGGGAGCTGTTTTTT.